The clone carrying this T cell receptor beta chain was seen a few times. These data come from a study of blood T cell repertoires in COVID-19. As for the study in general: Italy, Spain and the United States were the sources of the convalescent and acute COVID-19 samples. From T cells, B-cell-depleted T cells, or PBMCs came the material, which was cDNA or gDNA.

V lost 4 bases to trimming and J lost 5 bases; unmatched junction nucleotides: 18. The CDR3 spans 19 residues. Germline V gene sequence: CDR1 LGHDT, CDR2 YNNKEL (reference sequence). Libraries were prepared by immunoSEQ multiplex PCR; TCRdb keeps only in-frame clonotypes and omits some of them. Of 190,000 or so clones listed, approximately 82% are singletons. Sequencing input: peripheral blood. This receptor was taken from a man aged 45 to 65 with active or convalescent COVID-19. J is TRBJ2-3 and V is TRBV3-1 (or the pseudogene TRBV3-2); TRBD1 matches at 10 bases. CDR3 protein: CASSLFLYGQGETGDTQYF. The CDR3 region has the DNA TGTGCCAGCAGCCTCTTCTTATATGGACAGGGGGAGACCGGAGATACGCAGTATTTT.